The source of this T cell receptor (beta chain) is a study of CD4 and CD8 cells across lung adenocarcinoma regions. TCRdb fed the PCR reads into MiXCR, producing one record per CDR3 protein. The data contain fewer than 30,000 distinct CDR3 sequences, about half of them seen just once; the ten biggest clones take up around 50%. The CDR3 loop spans 13 amino acids. Trimming shortened V by 6 bases and J by 7 bases, and 15 bases separated the two germline ends. CDR1 MNHNS and CDR2 SASEGT come from the germline V gene. The receptor's source is a male donor with lung adenocarcinoma. The CD4 and CD8 labels of this study may be unreliable. Sequenced input: CD8+ T cells from the center of a lung tumor. V and J are TRBV6-1 and TRBJ1-2, with unresolved D. The CDR3 DNA reads TGTGCCAGCAGACTGATTTGGGAATCTGGCTACACCTTC. This translates into CASRLIWESGYTF.